This T cell receptor (beta chain) was identified during a study of identical twins. Overall study findings and caveats: There was an excess of low generation probability in the out-of-frame alpha sequences that twins shared.

For this clonotype: The antigen is unknown.

The CDR3 contains 15 residues. Germline lookup yields CDR1 DFQATT and CDR2 SNEGSKA (reference sequence). With 0 bases removed from V and 5 bases from J, the gap between germline ends came to 14 bases. A universal primer site arose from template switching, and cDNA bore unique molecular identifiers. TCRdb analysed the 5' RACE reads with MiXCR anew, one entry per CDR3 protein. The sample lists 600,000 to 850,000 distinct CDR3 sequences; 18% were seen once. These data were also reused for a study on T cells expressing NK-cell markers. In that study: Of eight sequenced donors, seven were HCMV-seropositive and one HCMV-seronegative. Uncertainty persisted over the HCMV specificity of expanded NKG2C+ T cell clones.

The specimen sequenced was PBMCs. The rearrangement joins TRBV20-1 to TRBJ2-4, with D maybe TRBD2 (5 bases). The sequence was collected from a woman between 18 and 29 years old in good health. CDR3 nucleotide sequence: TGCAGTGCTAGAGACCCGGGGAAGGGTGAAAACATTCAGTACTTC. Translated: CSARDPGKGENIQYF.